This T cell receptor (beta chain) appears in the sequencing data of a study of T cell responses to AZD1222 COVID-19 vaccine. Study-wide points: Repertoires were collected only later (after the peak T cell response had occurred). Clonal diversity was possibly underestimated, and white British individuals and females predominated among donors. Spike-specific TCR breadth and depth were elevated following two AZD1222 doses. Nearly half of the spike-specific TCRs reportedly recognize variant regions that carry no mutations.

This CDR3 contains 14 residues. From germline, CDR1 is MGHDK and CDR2 SYGVNS. With 9 bases removed from V and 7 bases from J, the gap between germline ends came to 16 bases. Only in-frame clones appear in the TCRdb table, and some are missing; sequencing was by immunoSEQ multiplex PCR. The profile shows roughly 130,000 clones, around 90% of them singletons. As concerns this clone: Antigen: not known.

The chain joins TRBV25-1 to TRBJ1-6; D is possibly TRBD1 (5 bases). The clonotype comes from an adult in good health. The input for sequencing was peripheral blood, taken on day 0 of AZD1222 vaccination. CDR3 in amino acids: CASRSVGGNSPLHF. As DNA, the CDR3 is TGTGCCAGTAGGTCCGTGGGGGGGAATTCACCCCTCCACTTT.